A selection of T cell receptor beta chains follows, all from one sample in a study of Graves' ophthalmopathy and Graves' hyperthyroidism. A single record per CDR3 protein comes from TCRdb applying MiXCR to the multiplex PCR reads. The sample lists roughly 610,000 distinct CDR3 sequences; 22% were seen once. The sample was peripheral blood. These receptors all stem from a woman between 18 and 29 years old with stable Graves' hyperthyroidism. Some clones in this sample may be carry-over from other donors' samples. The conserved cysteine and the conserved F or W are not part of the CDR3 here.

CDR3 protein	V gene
AWSLLASPTMNTEAF	TRBV30
ASELASRGPGIRAQY	TRBV6-1
ASSSPVAGGGETQY	TRBV11-2
ASSQDRGIMNTEAF	TRBV4-3
ASKDSVNTEAL	TRBV6-1
ARQGVDYGYT	TRBV6-1
ASQGYEQY	TRBV28
ASSYSPGSGLETQY	TRBV6-5
SLPGASASSYEQY	TRBV20-1
ASSSQFASNQPQH	TRBV12-3/TRBV12-4
ASSPPGQGTETQY	TRBV12-3/TRBV12-4
ASTPASQNTGELF	TRBV2
SAYRGETQY	TRBV29-1
ASSLLGHYNEAF	TRBV11-2
SVEREGPETQY	TRBV29-1
ASRRTDQPQH	TRBV12-3/TRBV12-4
ASRWGGVYTGELF	TRBV5-6